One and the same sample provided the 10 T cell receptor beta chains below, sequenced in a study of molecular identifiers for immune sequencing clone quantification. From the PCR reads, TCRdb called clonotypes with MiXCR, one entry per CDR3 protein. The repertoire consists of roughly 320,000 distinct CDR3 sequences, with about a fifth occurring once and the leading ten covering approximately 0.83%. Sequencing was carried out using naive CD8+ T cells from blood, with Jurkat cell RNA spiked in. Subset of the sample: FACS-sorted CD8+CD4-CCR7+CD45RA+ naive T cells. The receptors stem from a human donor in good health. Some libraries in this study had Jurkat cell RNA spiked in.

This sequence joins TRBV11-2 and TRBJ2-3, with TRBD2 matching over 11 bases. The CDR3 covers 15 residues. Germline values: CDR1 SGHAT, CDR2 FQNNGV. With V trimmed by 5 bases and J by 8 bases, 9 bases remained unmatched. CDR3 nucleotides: TGTGCCAGCAGCCTACTAGCGGGGGACCTCGGTACGCAGTATTTT. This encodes CASSLLAGDLGTQYF.

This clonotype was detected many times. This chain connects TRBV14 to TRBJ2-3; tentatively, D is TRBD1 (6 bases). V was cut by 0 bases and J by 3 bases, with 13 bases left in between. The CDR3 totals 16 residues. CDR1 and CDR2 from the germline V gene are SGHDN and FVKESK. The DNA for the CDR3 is TGTGCCAGCAGCCAAGATACAGGGTTATGGACAGATACGCAGTATTTT. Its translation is CASSQDTGLWTDTQYF.

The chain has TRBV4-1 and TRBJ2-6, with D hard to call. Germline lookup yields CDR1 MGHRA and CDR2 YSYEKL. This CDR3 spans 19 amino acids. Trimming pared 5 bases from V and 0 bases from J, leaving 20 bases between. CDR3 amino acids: CASSGRATEILSGANVLTF. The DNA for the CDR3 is TGCGCCAGCAGCGGACGGGCAACCGAGATCCTCTCTGGGGCCAACGTCCTGACTTTC.

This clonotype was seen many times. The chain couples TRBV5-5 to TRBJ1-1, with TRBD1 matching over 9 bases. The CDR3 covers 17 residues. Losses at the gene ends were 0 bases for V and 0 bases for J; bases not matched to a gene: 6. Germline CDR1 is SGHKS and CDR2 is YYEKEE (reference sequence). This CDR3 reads CASSLGQGGLVNTEAFF. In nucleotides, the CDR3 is TGTGCCAGCAGCTTGGGACAGGGGGGCCTCGTGAACACTGAAGCTTTCTTT.

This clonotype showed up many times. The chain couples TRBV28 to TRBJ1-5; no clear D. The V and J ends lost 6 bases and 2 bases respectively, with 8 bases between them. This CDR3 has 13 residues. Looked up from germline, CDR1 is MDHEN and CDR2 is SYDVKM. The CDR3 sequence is CASSAMGNQPQHF. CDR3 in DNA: TGTGCCAGCAGCGCGATGGGCAATCAGCCCCAGCATTTT.

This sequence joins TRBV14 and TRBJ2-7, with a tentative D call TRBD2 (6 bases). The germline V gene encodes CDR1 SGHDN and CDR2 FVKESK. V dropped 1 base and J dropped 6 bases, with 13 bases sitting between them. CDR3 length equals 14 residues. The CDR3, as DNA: TGTGCCAGCAGCCAAGCGGGAGTAGGTGCCGAGCAGTACTTC. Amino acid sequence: CASSQAGVGAEQYF.

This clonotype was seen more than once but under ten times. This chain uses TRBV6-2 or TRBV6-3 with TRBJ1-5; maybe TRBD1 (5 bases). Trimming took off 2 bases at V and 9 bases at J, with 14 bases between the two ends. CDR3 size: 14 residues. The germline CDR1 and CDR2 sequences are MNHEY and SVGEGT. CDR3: CASSYRDLPVPQHF. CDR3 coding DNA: TGTGCCAGCAGTTACAGGGACCTCCCGGTGCCCCAGCATTTT.

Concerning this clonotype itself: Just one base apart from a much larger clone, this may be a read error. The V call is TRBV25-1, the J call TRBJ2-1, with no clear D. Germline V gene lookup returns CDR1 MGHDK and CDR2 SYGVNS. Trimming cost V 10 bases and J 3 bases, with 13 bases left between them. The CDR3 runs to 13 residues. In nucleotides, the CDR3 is TGTGCCACCCAGACCGGAAACTACAATGAGCAGTTCTTC. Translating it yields CATQTGNYNEQFF.

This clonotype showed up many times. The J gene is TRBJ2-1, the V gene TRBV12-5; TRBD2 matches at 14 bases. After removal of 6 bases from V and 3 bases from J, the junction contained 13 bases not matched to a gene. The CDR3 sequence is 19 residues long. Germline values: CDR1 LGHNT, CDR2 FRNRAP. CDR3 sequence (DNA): TGTGCTAGTGGCTTCAAACAGGGACTAGCGGGAGTGAGCTACAATGAGCAGTTCTTC. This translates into CASGFKQGLAGVSYNEQFF.

The CDR3 loop reads CSAFGGLWTDTQYF. The CDR3 DNA follows: TGCAGTGCTTTCGGGGGGCTTTGGACAGATACGCAGTATTTT. This rearrangement joins TRBV20-1 to TRBJ2-3; D is perhaps TRBD2 (7 bases). The germline gives CDR1 DFQATT, CDR2 SNEGSKA (reference sequence). The CDR3 is 14 residues long. The V end was cut by 5 bases, the J end by 3 bases, with 15 bases between.